This T cell receptor beta chain originates from a study of CD8 T cells in ankylosing spondylitis. General study findings and limits: Prior literature has documented some motif variants in synovial fluid and blood from reactive arthritis. Reported data indicate significant enrichment of disease-linked clones within matched ankylosing spondylitis synovial fluid. Blood of patients with ankylosing spondylitis appeared to be characterized by a TCR beta motif of 8 or 9 highly homologous variants.

Germline V gives CDR1 SNHLY, CDR2 FYNNEI. The CDR3 has 14 amino acids. Trimming removed 3 bases at V and 5 bases at J, with 11 bases between. TCRdb re-called the 5' RACE reads with MiXCR, one entry per CDR3 protein. The sample contains about 220,000 distinct CDR3 sequences, around 17% of which appear only once. A single count supports this clonotype. Its antigen is undetermined. The V and J genes are TRBV2 and TRBJ1-5; D unclear. Sample: blood, either unsorted or a sorted T cell fraction (not recorded which). The clonotype comes from a male donor with ankylosing spondylitis. The CDR3 protein is CASSERAVDQPQHF. The CDR3 DNA follows: TGTGCCAGCAGTGAGAGGGCAGTTGATCAGCCCCAGCATTTT.